This is a list of T cell receptor beta chains from one sample in a study of blood T cells in healthy people across ages. TCRdb ran MiXCR on the 5' RACE reads and lists one entry per CDR3 protein. The sample includes hundreds of thousands of distinct CDR3 sequences, under 30% seen only once; the top ten take 15% to 18%. The sample comprised blood. These TCRs come from a woman of 80 years or more in good health. Each CDR3 is given without its conserved first and last residue.

v_call	j_call	cdr3_aa
TRBV30	TRBJ1-6	AWIMRQGGSYNSPLH
TRBV11-3	TRBJ2-2	ASSLVYHGELF
TRBV4-3	TRBJ2-5	ASSQSSAGTQY
TRBV12-3/TRBV12-4	TRBJ2-7	ASSSSGGGNEQY
TRBV20-1	.	SARALRGTPYEQY
TRBV19	TRBJ1-1	ASRPPGGTTEAF
TRBV12-3/TRBV12-4	TRBJ1-5	ASSLGGQGQPQH
TRBV6-2/TRBV6-3	.	ASGRSGIYEQY
TRBV20-1	TRBJ2-1	SATQVSPSRDRGYNEQF
TRBV4-2	TRBJ1-6	ASSQFAPDAGYNSPLH
TRBV12-3/TRBV12-4	TRBJ2-4	ASSFYGDSKNIQY
TRBV25-1	TRBJ1-4	ASSESPPGVGEKLF
TRBV9	TRBJ2-1	ASSVELSSNEQF
TRBV24-1	TRBJ2-3	ATSDSSPRTDRNTQY
TRBV7-2	TRBJ1-1	ASSFLRGTEAF
TRBV5-5	TRBJ1-2	ASSLEAQSYYGYT